The source of this T cell receptor beta chain is a study of T cell repertoires in cytomegalovirus infection. Study information: An indication of both CMV infection and matching HLA type came from public TCR beta signatures.

Germline trimming cut 3 bases from V and 3 bases from J; bases unmatched to any gene: 5. Germline values: CDR1 SNHLY, CDR2 FYNNEI. The CDR3 runs to 15 residues. TCRdb used MiXCR to reprocess the reads, holding one entry per CDR3 protein. The sample lists 200,000 to 250,000 distinct CDR3 sequences; 22% were seen once. This clonotype has only a few counts. The chain joins TRBV2 to TRBJ1-2; 9 bases are shared with TRBD1. The receptor's source is a human donor in good health (CMV status not recorded). Some clones in this sample may be carry-over from other donors' samples. The sequenced material came from CD8+ T cells from PBMCs. The CDR3 DNA sequence: TGTGCCAGCAGTGACTGGGGACAGGGAGACTATGGCTACACCTTC. Its translation: CASSDWGQGDYGYTF.